This T cell receptor (beta chain) stems from a study of cytomegalovirus exposure and HLA in healthy donors. Study conclusions and caveats: According to a later analysis, TCR clusters from the first cohort tended to co-occur in the 100 to 150 validation repertoires. The dataset shows that most TCR sequences were rare, while some public TCRs occurred in many donors.

The CDR3 is made up of 15 amino acids. Germline V gene data show CDR1 as WSHSY and CDR2 as SAAADI. Between the trimmed V and J ends, which lost 0 bases and 4 bases, there was a span of 12 bases. Repertoires were generated with immunoSEQ multiplex PCR, while TCRdb's copy carries only in-frame clones and drops some. The sample lists about 140,000 clones, less than 90% occurring once. Note on this clone: Its antigen is unidentified.

V gene TRBV10-2 combines with J gene TRBJ1-1, with a weak D call TRBD1 (6 bases). This sequence was found in a man between 18 and 29 years old in good health and CMV-seronegative. Sequenced: PBMCs. The CDR3 spells CASSESGQGFTEAFF. The CDR3 nucleotides are TGCGCCAGCAGTGAGTCTGGGCAGGGGTTCACTGAAGCTTTCTTT.